Following are 5 T cell receptor beta chains from one sample sequenced in a study of beta chain features in type 1 diabetes. Study-wide findings and caveats: TCRB CDR3 length was moderately but significantly reduced in all four CD4+ subsets of Type 1 diabetes patients.

These receptors' antigens are unknown. Expressed TCRB transcripts got sequenced, as all isolated RNA was reverse transcribed. Measured with immunoSEQ multiplex PCR; TCRdb has only the in-frame clones, and not every one. The sample consists of 100,000 to 150,000 clones, roughly 17% of them appearing once. The source material was central memory CD4+ T cells from blood. The receptors originated from a man aged 18 to 35 with type 1 diabetes.

This clone was seen a few times. The rearrangement uses TRBV13 and TRBJ1-1; 8 bases are shared with TRBD1. From germline, CDR1 is PRHDT and CDR2 FYEKMQ (reference sequence). The V and J ends lost 7 bases and 5 bases, in that order; junction bases with no gene match: 6. The CDR3 contains 13 residues. The CDR3 coding sequence is TGTGCCAGCAATGGACAGGGAACGACTGAAGCTTTCTTT. Translating gives CASNGQGTTEAFF.

This clone was detected a few times. The genes are TRBV28 and TRBJ2-3, with 10 bases that match TRBD2. CDR3 length: 14 residues. J was trimmed by 10 bases and V by 6 bases; bases with no gene match: 10. CDR1 MDHEN and CDR2 SYDVKM come from the germline V gene. The CDR3: CASRSPSGSGPQYF. The CDR3 DNA sequence: TGTGCCAGCAGGAGTCCTAGCGGGAGCGGTCCGCAGTATTTT.

The chain recombines TRBV6-1 with TRBJ2-7, with 12 bases fitting TRBD2. Germline V lookup: CDR1 MNHNS, CDR2 SASEGT. Trimming took 7 bases from V and 2 from J; bases not matched to a gene: 6. This CDR3 spans 15 amino acids. The CDR3 loop reads CASTLGLAGTYEQYF. The CDR3 bases are TGTGCCAGCACCCTGGGACTAGCGGGCACCTACGAGCAGTACTTC.

This clone appeared a few times. V is TRBV7-6 and J is TRBJ2-1, with D perhaps being TRBD1 or TRBD2 (6 bases each). V lost 2 bases, J lost 4 bases, and 12 bases lay in between. The CDR3 totals 15 residues. CDR1 and CDR2 from the germline V gene are SGHVS and FNYEAQ. The CDR3: CASSLSKGGYNEQFF. DNA for the CDR3: TGTGCCAGCAGCTTATCTAAAGGGGGGTACAATGAGCAGTTCTTC.

With regard to this clone: Its ends do not fully match the called genes, so a read error is possible. The J gene is TRBJ2-1, the V gene TRBV29-1, with a weak D call TRBD1 (6 bases). Germline assignment: CDR1 SQVTM and CDR2 ANQGSEA. The CDR3 extends over 11 amino acids. The DNA for the CDR3 is TGCAGCGTCCGTATGGGGGACAAGCACTTCTTC. Amino acid sequence: CSVRMGDKHFF.